The rows below give T cell receptor beta chains drawn from one sample of a study of cytomegalovirus exposure and HLA in healthy donors. The repertoire was sequenced with immunoSEQ multiplex PCR; TCRdb's copy has only in-frame clones and lacks some. The table shows roughly 180,000 clones, with roughly a tenth occurring only once. The specimen was PBMCs. The receptors come from a woman in her 30s in good health and CMV-seropositive. CDR3s include the opening cysteine and the closing phenylalanine or tryptophan. Each record gives: clone size, D gene, V gene, J gene, CDR3 protein, CDR3 DNA. The D gene is left open where the match is weak. The size entry is marked missing in some rows and otherwise reads once, few, many or a size class.

abundance: few
d_gene: .
v_gene: TRBV5-1
j_gene: TRBJ2-7
CDR3aa: CASSLGTGLGEQYF
CDR3nt: TGCGCCAGCAGCTTGGGAACAGGGCTCGGCGAGCAGTACTTC

abundance: few
d_gene: .
v_gene: TRBV14
j_gene: TRBJ1-1
CDR3aa: CASSQDRNTEAFF
CDR3nt: TGTGCCAGCAGCCAAGACAGGAACACTGAAGCTTTCTTT

abundance: few
d_gene: TRBD1
v_gene: TRBV9
j_gene: TRBJ2-2
CDR3aa: CASSVAHRGRLAGELFF
CDR3nt: TGTGCCAGCAGCGTAGCTCACAGGGGGCGCTTGGCCGGGGAGCTGTTTTTT

abundance: .
d_gene: TRBD2
v_gene: TRBV5-6
j_gene: TRBJ2-5
CDR3aa: CASSLGGRARETQYF
CDR3nt: TGTGCCAGCAGCTTGGGAGGGAGGGCCAGGGAGACCCAGTACTTC

abundance: few
d_gene: .
v_gene: TRBV27
j_gene: TRBJ2-1
CDR3aa: CATGLSYNEQFF
CDR3nt: TGTGCCACGGGACTGTCCTACAATGAGCAGTTCTTC

abundance: .
d_gene: .
v_gene: TRBV13
j_gene: TRBJ1-2
CDR3aa: CASSLGRFYGYTF
CDR3nt: TGTGCCAGCAGCTTAGGTCGTTTCTATGGCTACACCTTC

abundance: few
d_gene: TRBD2
v_gene: TRBV7-8
j_gene: TRBJ2-1
CDR3aa: CASSHGTSGYNEQFF
CDR3nt: TGTGCCAGCAGCCACGGGACTAGCGGCTACAATGAGCAGTTCTTC

abundance: .
d_gene: TRBD1
v_gene: TRBV5-6
j_gene: TRBJ2-1
CDR3aa: CASSLVGQTGDEQFF
CDR3nt: TGTGCCAGCAGCTTGGTGGGACAGACAGGGGATGAGCAGTTCTTC

abundance: few
d_gene: TRBD2
v_gene: TRBV11-2
j_gene: TRBJ2-5
CDR3aa: CASSLWTSGSPWAETQYF
CDR3nt: TGTGCCAGCAGCTTATGGACTAGCGGGAGCCCCTGGGCCGAGACCCAGTACTTC

abundance: few
d_gene: .
v_gene: TRBV5-8
j_gene: TRBJ2-2
CDR3aa: CASSLAPLARAGELFF
CDR3nt: TGTGCCAGCAGCTTGGCTCCTCTAGCGAGGGCCGGGGAGCTGTTTTTT

abundance: few
d_gene: TRBD2
v_gene: TRBV5-5
j_gene: TRBJ2-1
CDR3aa: CASSTIAGNNEQFF
CDR3nt: TGTGCCAGCAGCACGATAGCGGGGAACAATGAGCAGTTCTTC

abundance: few
d_gene: TRBD1
v_gene: TRBV6-1
j_gene: TRBJ1-1
CDR3aa: CASILDRGDTEAFF
CDR3nt: TGTGCCAGCATCCTGGACAGGGGGGACACTGAAGCTTTCTTT

abundance: .
d_gene: .
v_gene: TRBV6-5
j_gene: TRBJ1-5
CDR3aa: CASSYRGGVQPQHF
CDR3nt: TGTGCCAGCAGTTACCGGGGCGGGGTTCAGCCCCAGCATTTT

abundance: few
d_gene: TRBD1
v_gene: TRBV5-1
j_gene: TRBJ2-7
CDR3aa: CASSPDRGLTYEQYF
CDR3nt: TGCGCCAGCAGCCCTGACAGGGGGCTTACCTACGAGCAGTACTTC

abundance: few
d_gene: .
v_gene: TRBV4-1
j_gene: TRBJ1-3
CDR3aa: CASTSGFENTIYF
CDR3nt: TGCGCCAGCACCTCAGGATTCGAAAACACCATATATTTT

abundance: few
d_gene: TRBD1
v_gene: TRBV9
j_gene: TRBJ1-1
CDR3aa: CASSDGDRNTEAFF
CDR3nt: TGTGCCAGCAGCGACGGGGACAGGAACACTGAAGCTTTCTTT

abundance: .
d_gene: TRBD2
v_gene: TRBV5-5
j_gene: TRBJ2-3
CDR3aa: CASSWGGFASSTDTQYF
CDR3nt: TGTGCCAGCAGCTGGGGGGGATTCGCTAGTAGCACAGATACGCAGTATTTT

abundance: .
d_gene: TRBD2
v_gene: TRBV4-1
j_gene: TRBJ2-7
CDR3aa: CASSQDGGAGEQYF
CDR3nt: TGCGCCAGCAGCCAAGACGGGGGGGCGGGGGAGCAGTACTTC

abundance: .
d_gene: .
v_gene: TRBV2
j_gene: TRBJ1-4
CDR3aa: CASSREGVTNEKLFF
CDR3nt: TGTGCCAGCAGTCGGGAGGGGGTGACTAATGAAAAACTGTTTTTT

abundance: few
d_gene: .
v_gene: TRBV30
j_gene: TRBJ1-5
CDR3aa: CAWSRGSGNQPQHF
CDR3nt: TGTGCCTGGAGTAGGGGGAGCGGCAATCAGCCCCAGCATTTT

abundance: .
d_gene: TRBD1
v_gene: TRBV7-9
j_gene: TRBJ1-2
CDR3aa: CASSLDRANYGYTF
CDR3nt: TGTGCCAGCAGCTTGGACAGGGCCAACTATGGCTACACCTTC

abundance: .
d_gene: .
v_gene: TRBV5-8
j_gene: TRBJ2-3
CDR3aa: CASSLQGGSADTQYF
CDR3nt: TGTGCCAGCAGCCTACAGGGGGGGTCAGCAGATACGCAGTATTTT

abundance: .
d_gene: TRBD1
v_gene: TRBV2
j_gene: TRBJ2-7
CDR3aa: CASRSGQASSYEQYF
CDR3nt: TGTGCCAGCAGATCTGGACAGGCCAGCTCCTACGAGCAGTACTTC

abundance: few
d_gene: TRBD1
v_gene: TRBV7-9
j_gene: TRBJ1-2
CDR3aa: CASSTGQLYGYTF
CDR3nt: TGTGCCAGCAGCACGGGACAGCTTTATGGCTACACCTTC

abundance: .
d_gene: TRBD1
v_gene: TRBV6-5
j_gene: TRBJ1-1
CDR3aa: CASSSNRGVNTEAFF
CDR3nt: TGTGCCAGCAGTTCCAACAGGGGCGTGAACACTGAAGCTTTCTTT

abundance: .
d_gene: TRBD2
v_gene: TRBV5-6
j_gene: TRBJ2-7
CDR3aa: CASSPGGYEQYF
CDR3nt: TGTGCCAGCAGCCCGGGGGGGTACGAGCAGTACTTC

abundance: few
d_gene: TRBD1
v_gene: TRBV18
j_gene: TRBJ1-5
CDR3aa: CASSQGGNQPQHF
CDR3nt: TGTGCCAGCTCCCAGGGGGGCAATCAGCCCCAGCATTTT

abundance: .
d_gene: .
v_gene: TRBV19
j_gene: TRBJ2-7
CDR3aa: CASSIGGGAYEQYF
CDR3nt: TGTGCCAGTAGTATTGGGGGGGGCGCCTACGAGCAGTACTTC

abundance: medium-sized
d_gene: .
v_gene: TRBV4-1
j_gene: TRBJ1-2
CDR3aa: CASSLRGGAAVYGYTF
CDR3nt: TGCGCCAGCAGCCTACGGGGAGGGGCTGCGGTCTATGGCTACACCTTC